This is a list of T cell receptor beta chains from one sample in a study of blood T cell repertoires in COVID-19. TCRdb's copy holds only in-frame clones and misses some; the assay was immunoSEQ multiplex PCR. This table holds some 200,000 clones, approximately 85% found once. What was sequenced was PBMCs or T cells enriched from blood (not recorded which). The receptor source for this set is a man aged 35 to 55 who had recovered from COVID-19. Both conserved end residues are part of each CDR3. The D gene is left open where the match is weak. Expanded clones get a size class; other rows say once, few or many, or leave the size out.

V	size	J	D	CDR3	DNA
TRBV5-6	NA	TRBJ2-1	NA	CASSLFLGGIASYNEQFF	TGTGCCAGCAGCTTGTTTCTTGGGGGGATCGCCTCCTACAATGAGCAGTTCTTC
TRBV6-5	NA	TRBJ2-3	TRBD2	CASSYDGTSVLDTQYF	TGTGCCAGCAGTTACGACGGGACTAGCGTTTTAGATACGCAGTATTTT
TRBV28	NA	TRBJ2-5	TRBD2	CATRGGPQVPRETQYF	TGTGCCACCCGGGGGGGACCGCAGGTACCGCGGGAGACCCAGTACTTC
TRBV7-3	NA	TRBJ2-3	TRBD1	CASSASDRSTDTQYF	TGTGCCAGCAGCGCATCGGACAGGAGCACAGATACGCAGTATTTT
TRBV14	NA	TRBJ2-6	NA	CASSSRVAPFGANVLTF	TGTGCCAGCAGCTCCCGGGTAGCCCCCTTTGGGGCCAACGTCCTGACTTTC
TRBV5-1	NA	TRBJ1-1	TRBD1	CASSLGQGSMNTEAFF	TGCGCCAGCAGCTTAGGACAGGGGTCAATGAACACTGAAGCTTTCTTT
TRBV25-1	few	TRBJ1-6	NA	CASSDRTADNSPLHF	TGTGCCAGCAGTGACCGGACAGCCGATAATTCACCCCTCCACTTT
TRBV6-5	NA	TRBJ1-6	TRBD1	CASSPQGAHSPLHF	TGTGCCAGCAGTCCACAGGGGGCGCACTCACCCCTCCACTTT
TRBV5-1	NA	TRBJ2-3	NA	CASSLAQWPDTQYF	TGCGCCAGCAGCTTGGCACAGTGGCCAGATACGCAGTATTTT
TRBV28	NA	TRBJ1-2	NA	CASTPVGVGGLGYTF	TGTGCCAGCACTCCAGTTGGAGTGGGGGGACTTGGCTACACCTTC
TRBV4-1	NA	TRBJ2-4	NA	CASSQDSEGVVNIQYF	TGCGCCAGCAGCCAAGATAGTGAGGGAGTCGTTAACATTCAGTACTTC
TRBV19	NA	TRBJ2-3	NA	CASSLQAEGIDTQYF	TGTGCCAGTAGCCTCCAAGCGGAGGGGATAGATACGCAGTATTTT
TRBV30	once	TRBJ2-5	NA	CAWSYPGQETQYF	TGTGCCTGGAGTTACCCAGGGCAAGAGACCCAGTACTTC
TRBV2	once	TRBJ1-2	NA	CASSEGQNYGYTF	TGTGCCAGCAGTGAAGGGCAGAACTATGGCTACACCTTC
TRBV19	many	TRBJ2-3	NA	CASSPRGAELDTQYF	TGTGCCAGTAGTCCCAGGGGGGCGGAGTTAGATACGCAGTATTTT
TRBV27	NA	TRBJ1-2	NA	CASSPTRLSGYGYTF	TGTGCCAGCAGTCCGACCCGACTGAGCGGATATGGCTACACCTTC
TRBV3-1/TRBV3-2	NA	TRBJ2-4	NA	CASSQDWASENIQYF	TGTGCCAGCAGCCAAGATTGGGCCTCAGAAAACATTCAGTACTTC
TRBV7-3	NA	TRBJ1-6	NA	CASSLEGENSPLHF	TGTGCCAGCAGCTTAGAGGGGGAGAATTCACCCCTCCACTTT
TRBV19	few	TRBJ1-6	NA	CASSTTQGLSSPLHF	TGTGCCAGTAGTACTACACAGGGTTTAAGTTCACCCCTCCACTTT
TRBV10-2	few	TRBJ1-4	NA	CASSESTGQEGKLFF	TGCGCCAGCAGTGAGTCGACTGGGCAGGAGGGGAAACTGTTTTTT
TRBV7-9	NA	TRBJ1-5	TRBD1	CASSRSTGSQPQHF	TGTGCCAGCAGCCGATCGACAGGGAGTCAGCCCCAGCATTTT
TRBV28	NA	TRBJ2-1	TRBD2	CASSLLAGPLNEQFF	TGTGCCAGCAGCCTACTAGCGGGACCACTCAATGAGCAGTTCTTC
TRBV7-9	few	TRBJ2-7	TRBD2	CASSLLRGTYEQYF	TGTGCCAGCAGCTTATTGCGGGGGACCTACGAGCAGTACTTC
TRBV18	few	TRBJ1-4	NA	CASSPGAANEKLFF	TGTGCCAGCTCACCGGGGGCCGCTAATGAAAAACTGTTTTTT
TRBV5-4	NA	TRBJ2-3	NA	CASSLVTDTQYF	TGTGCCAGCTCACTTGTCACAGATACGCAGTATTTT
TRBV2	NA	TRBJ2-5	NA	CASRGGVHETQYF	TGTGCCAGCAGAGGCGGGGTTCACGAGACCCAGTACTTC
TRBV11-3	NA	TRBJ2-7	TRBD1	CASSLRTGDYEQYF	TGTGCCAGCAGCCTCCGGACAGGGGACTACGAGCAGTACTTC
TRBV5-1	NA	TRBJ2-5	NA	CASSPRPGKETQYF	TGCGCCAGCAGCCCAAGGCCGGGGAAGGAGACCCAGTACTTC
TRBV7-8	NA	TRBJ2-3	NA	CASSFQVTDTQYF	TGTGCCAGCAGCTTCCAGGTCACAGATACGCAGTATTTT
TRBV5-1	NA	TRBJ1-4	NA	CASSLGQANEKLFF	TGCGCCAGCAGCTTGGGACAGGCTAATGAAAAACTGTTTTTT
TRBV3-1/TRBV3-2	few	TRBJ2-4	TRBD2	CASSQQGTSGPKNIQYF	TGTGCCAGCAGCCAACAGGGGACTAGCGGCCCAAAAAACATTCAGTACTTC
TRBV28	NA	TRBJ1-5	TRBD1	CASSRPRDSLNQPQHF	TGTGCCAGCAGTCGACCTCGGGACAGTCTCAATCAGCCCCAGCATTTT
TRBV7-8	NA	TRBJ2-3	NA	CASSTLEGARGADTQYF	TGTGCCAGCAGCACTCTGGAAGGGGCCAGGGGCGCAGATACGCAGTATTTT
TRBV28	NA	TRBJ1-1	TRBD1	CASGTGWMNTEAFF	TGTGCCAGCGGGACAGGGTGGATGAACACTGAAGCTTTCTTT
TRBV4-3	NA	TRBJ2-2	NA	CASSQGFPGSVGTGELFF	TGCGCCAGCAGCCAAGGATTCCCCGGGAGTGTTGGAACCGGGGAGCTGTTTTTT
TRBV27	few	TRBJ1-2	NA	CASSARQPTNYGYTF	TGTGCCAGCAGTGCTCGACAGCCAACTAACTATGGCTACACCTTC
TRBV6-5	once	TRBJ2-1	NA	CASSWPSPSNEQFF	TGTGCCAGCAGTTGGCCCTCCCCGTCCAATGAGCAGTTCTTC
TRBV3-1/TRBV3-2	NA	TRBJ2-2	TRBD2	CASRSAGGAVNTGELFF	TGTGCCAGCAGGTCAGCGGGAGGGGCCGTTAACACCGGGGAGCTGTTTTTT
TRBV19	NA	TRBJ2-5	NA	CASSIGTGPQETQYF	TGTGCCAGTAGTATAGGCACAGGGCCCCAGGAGACCCAGTACTTC
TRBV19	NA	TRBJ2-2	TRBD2	CASRGESGELFF	TGTGCCAGTCGGGGGGAAAGCGGGGAGCTGTTTTTT
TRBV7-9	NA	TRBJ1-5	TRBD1	CASSLATTGGQPQHF	TGTGCCAGCAGCTTAGCGACGACAGGGGGTCAGCCCCAGCATTTT
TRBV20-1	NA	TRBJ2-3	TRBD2	CSASLAGGTDTQYF	TGCAGTGCTAGTCTAGCGGGGGGCACAGATACGCAGTATTTT
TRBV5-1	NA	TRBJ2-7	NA	CASSRVGQGGYEQYF	TGCGCCAGCAGCCGGGTAGGACAAGGGGGTTACGAGCAGTACTTC
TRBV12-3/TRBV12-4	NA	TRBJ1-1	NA	CASSYGGGAFF	TGTGCCAGCTCATACGGCGGGGGAGCTTTCTTT
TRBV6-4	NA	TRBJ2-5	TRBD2	CASSSREGETQYF	TGTGCCAGCAGTAGTCGGGAGGGAGAGACCCAGTACTTC
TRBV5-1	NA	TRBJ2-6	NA	CATSLGDIPSGANVLTF	TGCGCCACCTCCTTAGGGGACATACCCTCTGGGGCCAACGTCCTGACTTTC
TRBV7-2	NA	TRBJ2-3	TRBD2	CASRPLTVGGFSTDTQYF	TGTGCCAGCAGGCCACTCACTGTCGGGGGGTTCAGCACAGATACGCAGTATTTT
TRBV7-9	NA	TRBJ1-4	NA	CASSPRRSGTNEKLFF	TGTGCCAGCAGCCCACGGCGGAGTGGAACTAATGAAAAACTGTTTTTT
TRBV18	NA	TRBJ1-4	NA	CASSPATGFANEKLFF	TGTGCCAGCTCACCCGCCACGGGGTTCGCTAATGAAAAACTGTTTTTT
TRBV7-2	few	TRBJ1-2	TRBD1	CASSTQGTGDGYTF	TGTGCCAGCAGCACCCAGGGGACAGGGGATGGCTACACCTTC
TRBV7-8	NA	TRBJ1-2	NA	CASSPVGGGYTF	TGTGCCAGCAGCCCCGTCGGGGGTGGCTACACCTTC
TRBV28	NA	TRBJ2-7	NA	CASSLSGGVYEQYF	TGTGCCAGCAGTTTATCTGGGGGCGTCTACGAGCAGTACTTC
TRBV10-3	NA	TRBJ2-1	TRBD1	CAISATGGSRGRSYNEQFF	TGTGCCATCAGTGCGACAGGGGGGAGTCGCGGGAGATCTTACAATGAGCAGTTCTTC
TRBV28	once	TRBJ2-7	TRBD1	CASSSSTTGLDEQYF	TGTGCCAGCAGTTCCAGCACGACAGGGTTAGACGAGCAGTACTTC
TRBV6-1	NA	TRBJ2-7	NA	CASSDQQEFSYEQYF	TGTGCCAGCAGTGATCAACAGGAGTTCTCCTACGAGCAGTACTTC